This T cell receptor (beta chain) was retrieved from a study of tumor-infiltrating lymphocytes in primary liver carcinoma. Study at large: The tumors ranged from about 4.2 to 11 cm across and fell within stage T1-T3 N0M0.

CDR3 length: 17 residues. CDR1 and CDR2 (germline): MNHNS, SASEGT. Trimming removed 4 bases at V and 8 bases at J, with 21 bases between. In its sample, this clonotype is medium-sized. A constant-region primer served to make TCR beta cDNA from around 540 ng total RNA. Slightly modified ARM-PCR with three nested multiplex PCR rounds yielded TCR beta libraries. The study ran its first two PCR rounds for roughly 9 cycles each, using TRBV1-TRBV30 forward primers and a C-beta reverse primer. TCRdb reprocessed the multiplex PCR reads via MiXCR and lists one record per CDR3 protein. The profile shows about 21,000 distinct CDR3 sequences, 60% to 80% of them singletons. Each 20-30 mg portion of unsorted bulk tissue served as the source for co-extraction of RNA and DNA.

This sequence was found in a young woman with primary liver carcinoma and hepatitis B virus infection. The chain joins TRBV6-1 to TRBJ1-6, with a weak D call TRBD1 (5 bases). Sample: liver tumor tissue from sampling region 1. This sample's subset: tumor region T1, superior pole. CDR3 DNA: TGTGCCAGCAGTGCGGGTCGAGGGCCGGGGACCGATTCACCCCTCCACTTT. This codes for CASSAGRGPGTDSPLHF.